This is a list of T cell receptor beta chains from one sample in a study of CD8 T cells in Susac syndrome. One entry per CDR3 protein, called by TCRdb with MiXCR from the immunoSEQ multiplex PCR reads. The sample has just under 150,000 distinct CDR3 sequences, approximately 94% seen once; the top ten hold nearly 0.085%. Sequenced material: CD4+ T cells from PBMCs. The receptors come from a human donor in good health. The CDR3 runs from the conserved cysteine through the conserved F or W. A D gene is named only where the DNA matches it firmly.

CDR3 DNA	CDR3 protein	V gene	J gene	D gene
TGTGCCAGCAGTTTATATTCGGGACAGGGGAACAATGAGCAGTTCTTC	CASSLYSGQGNNEQFF	TRBV12-3/TRBV12-4	TRBJ2-1	TRBD1
TGTGCCAGCTCTCGGACAGGGCGGGCCGGCAATCAGCCCCAGCATTTT	CASSRTGRAGNQPQHF	TRBV18	TRBJ1-5	TRBD1
TGTGCCAGCAGCCGAGGGTGGGACTTGAACACTGAAGCTTTCTTT	CASSRGWDLNTEAFF	TRBV12-3/TRBV12-4	TRBJ1-1	-
TGTGCCTCCAGGTCCACGAACACCGGGGAGCTGTTTTTT	CASRSTNTGELFF	TRBV2	TRBJ2-2	-
TGTGCCAGCAGTTTAACCGGGAGCACAGATACGCAGTATTTT	CASSLTGSTDTQYF	TRBV6-6	TRBJ2-3	-
TGTGCCAGCACAGACCGCGGGACACCTTGGGGCTACACCTTC	CASTDRGTPWGYTF	TRBV3-1	TRBJ1-2	-
TGTGCCAGTCGAGGTACAGGGGTGGCCGGGGAGCTGTTTTTT	CASRGTGVAGELFF	TRBV19	TRBJ2-2	TRBD1
TGTGCCAGCAGCTTCCAGCAAAGGGACATTCAGTACTTC	CASSFQQRDIQYF	TRBV7-9	TRBJ2-4	-
TGTGCCACCACCTTGTCTGGCGGGAGCTACGAGCAGTACTTC	CATTLSGGSYEQYF	TRBV2	TRBJ2-7	TRBD2
TGTGCCAGCAGTCCTGGCAGGACAGGGGGCGGACTAGCGGGTTGGAGGGGAGAGACCCAGTACTTC	CASSPGRTGGGLAGWRGETQYF	TRBV28	TRBJ2-5	-
TGCAGTGCTCTAGCGGGAGTTAACCACGAGCAGTACTTC	CSALAGVNHEQYF	TRBV20-1	TRBJ2-7	TRBD2
TGCAGTGCTAGGTCCAGCGGGAGGCGGGGGAATGAGCAGTTCTTC	CSARSSGRRGNEQFF	TRBV20-1	TRBJ2-1	TRBD2
TGCGCCAGCAGCCAAGTTTTACTAGCGGGAGGGAACTACGAGCAGTACTTC	CASSQVLLAGGNYEQYF	TRBV4-1	TRBJ2-7	TRBD2
TGCGCCAGCGCCTTGAAGAGGGGGGGAACTGAAGCTTTCTTT	CASALKRGGTEAFF	TRBV5-1	TRBJ1-1	-
TGCGCCAGCAGCCAAGAAGGGACAGGGTTAAATCAGCCCCAGCATTTT	CASSQEGTGLNQPQHF	TRBV4-1	TRBJ1-5	TRBD1
TGTGCCAGCAGCTTAAGGTTGACCGGGGAGCTGTTTTTT	CASSLRLTGELFF	TRBV7-9	TRBJ2-2	-
TGTGCCATCCGAACGTTAGGTGACACCGGGGAGCTGTTTTTT	CAIRTLGDTGELFF	TRBV10-3	TRBJ2-2	-
TGTGCCAGCAGTGCCGCTAGCGGGAGGATCCAAGAGACCCAGTACTTC	CASSAASGRIQETQYF	TRBV2	TRBJ2-5	TRBD2
TGTGCCTGGAGTGCTCGGGTCGGAGAGACCCAGTACTTC	CAWSARVGETQYF	TRBV30	TRBJ2-5	-
TGTGCCAGCACCTGGGGGGGGGCTGGGACTGAAGCTTTCTTT	CASTWGGAGTEAFF	TRBV6-1	TRBJ1-1	-
TGTGCCAGCAGTTTCGCTAGCGGGAGCTGGGGATCCTACGAGCAGTACTTC	CASSFASGSWGSYEQYF	TRBV6-5	TRBJ2-7	TRBD2
TGCGCCAGCATATCAGCGGGAGGCGAGCAGTTCTTC	CASISAGGEQFF	TRBV5-1	TRBJ2-1	TRBD2
TGTGCCAGCAGCCCTAGGCCCAGGGGGCTGTCGGTCGAGCAGTACTTC	CASSPRPRGLSVEQYF	TRBV28	TRBJ2-7	TRBD1
TGTGCCAGCAGCCGGGGAACATCCGGGGCCAACGTCCTGACTTTC	CASSRGTSGANVLTF	TRBV6-2/TRBV6-3	TRBJ2-6	-
TGTGCCAGCAGTGAAGCGTTGGTTGGCTGGGCGCAGTATTTT	CASSEALVGWAQYF	TRBV2	TRBJ2-3	-
TGCAGTGCTAGGGAGACGAGGAAAGGGGCCAACGTCCTGACTTTC	CSARETRKGANVLTF	TRBV20-1	TRBJ2-6	-
TGTGCCAGCAGTGAATCGACCGGGGGTACGCAGTATTTT	CASSESTGGTQYF	TRBV2	TRBJ2-3	-
TGTGCCTGGAAGTTGGGGGGCGCCTACAATGAGCAGTTCTTC	CAWKLGGAYNEQFF	TRBV30	TRBJ2-1	-
TGCAGTGCCCTGAGATCGGGGATGGTCTTGAACACTGAAGCTTTCTTT	CSALRSGMVLNTEAFF	TRBV20-1	TRBJ1-1	-
TGTGCCAGCAGCTTAGGTTACGACAGTCAGATGGAGCAGTTCTTC	CASSLGYDSQMEQFF	TRBV7-9	TRBJ2-1	-